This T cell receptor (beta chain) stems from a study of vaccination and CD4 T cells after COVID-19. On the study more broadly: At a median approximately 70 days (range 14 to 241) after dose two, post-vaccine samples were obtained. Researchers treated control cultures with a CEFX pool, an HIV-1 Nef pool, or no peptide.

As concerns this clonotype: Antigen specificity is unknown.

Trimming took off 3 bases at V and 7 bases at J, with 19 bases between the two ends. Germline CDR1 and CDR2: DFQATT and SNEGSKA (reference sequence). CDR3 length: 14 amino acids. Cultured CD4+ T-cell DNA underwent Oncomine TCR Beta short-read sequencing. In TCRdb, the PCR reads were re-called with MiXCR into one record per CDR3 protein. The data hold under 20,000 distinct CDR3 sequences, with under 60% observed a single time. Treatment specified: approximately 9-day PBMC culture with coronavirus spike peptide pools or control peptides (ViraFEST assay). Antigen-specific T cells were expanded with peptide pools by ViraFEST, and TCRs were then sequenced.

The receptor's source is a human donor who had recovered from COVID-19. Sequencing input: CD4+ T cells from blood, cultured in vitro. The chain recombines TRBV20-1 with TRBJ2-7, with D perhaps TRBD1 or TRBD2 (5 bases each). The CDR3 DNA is TGCAGTGCTAGCGAGGGTCAGGGAGCTGGGGAGCAGTACTTC. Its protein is CSASEGQGAGEQYF.